This entry concerns a single T cell receptor beta chain. Germline lookup yields CDR1 MNHEY and CDR2 SVGAGI. The CDR3 covers 12 residues. The V and J ends lost 2 bases and 7 bases respectively, with 6 bases between them. This sample is drawn from a study of T cells in Graves' hyperthyroidism and ophthalmopathy. Study as a whole: It was at initial diagnosis, before any treatment, that peripheral blood was collected.

Amplification targeted TCR beta CDR3 regions from RNA transcripts. HTBI primers were employed in a first-round RT-PCR of the TCR CDR3. In TCRdb, the multiplex PCR reads were re-called with MiXCR into one record per CDR3 protein. The repertoire includes about 560,000 distinct CDR3 sequences, approximately 16% of them detected once, and 15% to 20% sits in the top ten. The sequence derives from a woman between 18 and 30 years old with Graves' hyperthyroidism. This chain connects TRBV6-5 to TRBJ2-1; D gene unclear. Sequences were obtained from blood. The CDR3 DNA follows: TGTGCCAGCAGTTACAGGGCTAATGAGCAGTTCTTC. This sequence encodes CASSYRANEQFF.